These T cell receptor beta chains were read from a single sample in a study of molecular identifiers for immune sequencing clone quantification. TCRdb passed the PCR reads through MiXCR, listing each CDR3 protein once. The table lists nearly 650,000 distinct CDR3 sequences, approximately 24% of them singletons. The sample was naive CD8+ T cells from blood, with Jurkat cell RNA spiked in. Source of these receptors: a human donor in good health. Some libraries in this study had Jurkat cell RNA spiked in. Both conserved end residues are part of each CDR3. Fields, in order: clone size, V gene, J gene, D gene, CDR3 protein, CDR3 DNA. A D gene is named only where the DNA matches it firmly. Not every row has a clone size; where given, it reads once, few, many or a size class.

abundance: many; v_gene: TRBV3-1; j_gene: TRBJ1-1; d_gene: .; CDR3aa: CASSQDSPEAFF; CDR3nt: TGTGCCAGCAGCCAAGACAGCCCTGAAGCTTTCTTT
abundance: many; v_gene: TRBV15; j_gene: TRBJ2-3; d_gene: TRBD1; CDR3aa: CATSRDLAPRQGLDTQYF; CDR3nt: TGTGCCACCAGCAGAGATCTCGCTCCAAGACAGGGGTTGGATACGCAGTATTTT
abundance: .; v_gene: TRBV28; j_gene: TRBJ1-1; d_gene: .; CDR3aa: CAAQGFRTYTEAFF; CDR3nt: TGTGCCGCCCAGGGTTTTCGGACCTACACTGAAGCTTTCTTT
abundance: many; v_gene: TRBV4-3; j_gene: TRBJ2-7; d_gene: TRBD2; CDR3aa: CASSQDRASGYEQYF; CDR3nt: TGCGCCAGCAGCCAAGATCGCGCTAGCGGCTACGAGCAGTACTTC
abundance: few; v_gene: TRBV19; j_gene: TRBJ2-7; d_gene: .; CDR3aa: CASSRDSLISEQYF; CDR3nt: TGTGCCAGTTCCCGGGACTCCTTAATATCCGAGCAGTACTTC
abundance: many; v_gene: TRBV9; j_gene: TRBJ1-1; d_gene: .; CDR3aa: CASSAHRDMNTEAFF; CDR3nt: TGTGCCAGCAGTGCACACAGGGATATGAACACTGAAGCTTTCTTT
abundance: many; v_gene: TRBV30; j_gene: TRBJ2-7; d_gene: TRBD1; CDR3aa: CAWGRDRNEQYF; CDR3nt: TGTGCCTGGGGCCGGGACAGGAACGAGCAGTACTTC
abundance: few; v_gene: TRBV20-1; j_gene: TRBJ2-7; d_gene: .; CDR3aa: CSVTPPNFYEQYF; CDR3nt: TGCAGTGTTACCCCACCGAACTTCTACGAGCAGTACTTC
abundance: .; v_gene: TRBV6-2/TRBV6-3; j_gene: TRBJ1-5; d_gene: .; CDR3aa: CASTGFSNQPQHF; CDR3nt: TGTGCCAGCACTGGGTTTAGCAATCAGCCCCAGCATTTT
abundance: .; v_gene: TRBV2; j_gene: TRBJ2-1; d_gene: TRBD2; CDR3aa: CASSDTSGRASYNGQFF; CDR3nt: TGTGCCAGCAGTGACACTAGCGGGAGGGCCTCCTACAATGGGCAGTTCTTC
abundance: .; v_gene: TRBV30; j_gene: TRBJ2-7; d_gene: .; CDR3aa: CAWSSEVYAPYF; CDR3nt: TGTGCCTGGAGTTCGGAAGTCTACGCGCCGTACTTC
abundance: many; v_gene: TRBV5-1; j_gene: TRBJ2-6; d_gene: .; CDR3aa: CASSPAGSSGANVLTF; CDR3nt: TGCGCCAGCAGCCCCGCCGGGAGCTCTGGGGCCAACGTCCTGACTTTC
abundance: few; v_gene: TRBV5-6; j_gene: TRBJ2-7; d_gene: .; CDR3aa: CASTPRWPLDEQYF; CDR3nt: TGTGCCAGCACCCCCCGGTGGCCATTGGACGAGCAGTACTTC
abundance: .; v_gene: TRBV11-1; j_gene: TRBJ1-1; d_gene: .; CDR3aa: CASTLFTGAEAFF; CDR3nt: TGTGCCAGCACCTTATTCACGGGGGCCGAAGCTTTCTTT
abundance: many; v_gene: TRBV28; j_gene: TRBJ1-5; d_gene: .; CDR3aa: CASSQSIGRASNQPQHF; CDR3nt: TGTGCCAGCAGCCAATCAATAGGCAGAGCTAGCAATCAGCCCCAGCATTTT
abundance: .; v_gene: TRBV28; j_gene: TRBJ2-7; d_gene: .; CDR3aa: CASREGRGSYEQYF; CDR3nt: TGTGCCAGCAGAGAGGGAAGAGGCTCCTACGAGCAGTACTTC